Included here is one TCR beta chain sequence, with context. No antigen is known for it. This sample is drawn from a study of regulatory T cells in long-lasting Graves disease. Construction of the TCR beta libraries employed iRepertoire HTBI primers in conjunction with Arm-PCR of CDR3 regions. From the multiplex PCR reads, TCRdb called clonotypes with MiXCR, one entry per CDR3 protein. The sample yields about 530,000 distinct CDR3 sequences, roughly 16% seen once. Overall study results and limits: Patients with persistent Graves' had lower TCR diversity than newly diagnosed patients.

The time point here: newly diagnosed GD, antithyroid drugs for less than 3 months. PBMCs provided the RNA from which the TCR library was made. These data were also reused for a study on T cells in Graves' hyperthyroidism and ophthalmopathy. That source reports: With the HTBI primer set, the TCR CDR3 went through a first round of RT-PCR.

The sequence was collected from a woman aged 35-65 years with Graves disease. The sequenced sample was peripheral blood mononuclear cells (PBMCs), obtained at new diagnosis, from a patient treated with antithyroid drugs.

CDR3 protein: CASSSSDRNYNEQFF. The CDR3 nucleotides are TGCGCCAGCAGCTCGTCTGACAGGAATTACAATGAGCAGTTCTTC. The J gene is TRBJ2-1, the V gene TRBV5-1, with a tentative D call TRBD1 (6 bases). CDR1 and CDR2 (germline): SGHRS, YFSETQ. Trimming removed 3 bases at V and 4 bases at J, with 14 bases between. The CDR3 is 15 amino acids.